These 6 T cell receptor beta chains were sequenced from one sample in a study of T cell responses to AZD1222 COVID-19 vaccine. TCRdb's table, derived via immunoSEQ multiplex PCR, lists solely in-frame clones and lacks some. The profile shows 75,000 to 90,000 clones, 80% to 95% of them singletons. This specimen was peripheral blood, taken 28 days after the second AZD1222 dose. The origin of the receptors is an adult who received the AZD1222 COVID-19 vaccine.

The chain couples TRBV19 to TRBJ1-4, with TRBD1 identical over 7 bases. CDR1 is LNHDA and CDR2 is SQIVND in the germline V gene (reference sequence). The CDR3 runs to 15 residues. V shed 2 bases, J shed 3 bases, and the junction held 3 bases outside the gene matches. The DNA of the CDR3 is TGTGCCAGTAGTATATCGGGGACAGCTAATGAAAAACTGTTTTTT. Amino acids: CASSISGTANEKLFF.

V usage is TRBV28 and J usage is TRBJ1-5; D gene unclear. The germline V and J ends were trimmed by 1 base and 7 bases, with 5 bases remaining between them. Germline V gene sequence: CDR1 MDHEN, CDR2 SYDVKM. The CDR3 has 12 residues. The CDR3 loop is CASSLSGQPQHF. The CDR3 DNA is TGTGCCAGCAGTTTATCGGGCCAGCCCCAGCATTTT.

This sequence joins TRBV18 and TRBJ1-1, with TRBD1 matching over 7 bases. Germline-derived CDR1 and CDR2 are KGHSH and LQKENI. The junction had 15 bases not matched to a gene; V was cut back by 4 bases and J by 1 base. CDR3 length: 18 residues. CDR3 in amino acids: CASSLFSGTVTRNTEAFF. The CDR3 nucleotides read TGTGCCAGCTCACTCTTCTCCGGGACAGTCACGAGGAACACTGAAGCTTTCTTT.

The V and J genes are TRBV7-2 and TRBJ2-5; D uncertain. Germline CDR1 and CDR2: SGHTA and FQGNSA. V was shortened by 5 bases and J by 3 bases, with 10 bases between the two germline ends. CDR3 length: 13 amino acids. The CDR3 DNA is TGTGCCAGCAGCCTGCCCCAGGAAGAGACCCAGTACTTC. Protein product: CASSLPQEETQYF.

The chain has TRBV5-1 and TRBJ2-2; the D call may be TRBD1 or TRBD2 (5 bases each). The ends were cut back, 3 bases at V and 4 bases at J, with 10 bases in the middle. Looked up from germline, CDR1 is SGHRS and CDR2 is YFSETQ. The CDR3 extends over 14 amino acids. In DNA, the CDR3 is TGCGCCAGCAGCTCGGGGACGGCCACCGGGGAGCTGTTTTTT. It codes for CASSSGTATGELFF. The complete variable domain, with remaining parts taken from reference TRBV5-1 and TRBJ2-2, reads KAGVTQTPRYLIKTRGQQVTLSCSPISGHRSVSWYQQTPGQGLQFLFEYFSETQRNKGNFPGRFSGRQFSNSRSEMNVSTLELGDSALYLCASSSGTATGELFFGEGSRLTVL.

The CDR3 nucleotides read TGTGCCAGCGGAGAGTACGAGCAGTACTTC. Translated, it gives CASGEYEQYF. V is TRBV6-5 and J is TRBJ2-7, with unresolved D. Per the germline V gene, CDR1 is MNHEY and CDR2 is SVGAGI. With 8 bases removed from V and 4 bases from J, the gap between germline ends came to 6 bases. The CDR3 has 10 residues.